A selection of T cell receptor beta chains follows, all from one sample in a study of blood T cell repertoires in COVID-19. Here immunoSEQ multiplex PCR was the method, and the copy in TCRdb shows in-frame clones only, minus some. The table shows roughly 190,000 clones, with approximately 84% occurring only once. Material for sequencing was PBMCs or T cells enriched from blood (not recorded which). These receptors were taken from a woman in her 30s who had recovered from COVID-19. Both conserved end residues are part of each CDR3. The D gene is left open where the match is weak. Clone size is shown for a subset of rows, as once, few, many or a class of expanded clone.

TRBV7-6	NA	NA	14	TRBJ1-1	CASSSLFLNTEAFF	TGTGCCAGCAGCTCCCTCTTCTTGAACACTGAAGCTTTCTTT
TRBV2	NA	TRBD1	15	TRBJ2-1	CASSRDRGWNNEQFF	TGTGCCAGCAGCAGGGACAGGGGGTGGAACAATGAGCAGTTCTTC
TRBV24-1	NA	TRBD1	15	TRBJ1-4	CATSDPDRKPEKLFF	TGTGCCACCAGTGATCCGGACAGGAAACCCGAAAAACTGTTTTTT
TRBV27	NA	NA	14	TRBJ1-4	CASSLYSTNEKLFF	TGTGCCAGCAGTCTCTATTCAACTAATGAAAAACTGTTTTTT
TRBV7-2	NA	NA	15	TRBJ2-2	CASSLRGRDTGELFF	TGTGCCAGCAGCTTACGAGGGAGAGACACCGGGGAGCTGTTTTTT
TRBV7-3	NA	NA	15	TRBJ2-3	CASSLTGEGTDTQYF	TGTGCCAGCAGTTTAACAGGGGAGGGCACAGATACGCAGTATTTT
TRBV7-8	NA	TRBD2	15	TRBJ2-7	CASRKTSGIGYEQYF	TGTGCCAGCAGAAAAACTAGCGGGATTGGTTACGAGCAGTACTTC
TRBV5-4	NA	TRBD2	13	TRBJ2-5	CASSLSGGETQYF	TGTGCCAGCAGCCTTAGCGGGGGGGAGACCCAGTACTTC
TRBV5-1	NA	TRBD2	16	TRBJ2-3	CASSSPTSGGRDTQYF	TGCGCCAGCAGCTCGCCGACTAGCGGGGGGCGCGATACGCAGTATTTT
TRBV27	NA	TRBD1	15	TRBJ1-5	CASSFDRALNQPQHF	TGTGCCAGCAGTTTTGACAGGGCTCTCAATCAGCCCCAGCATTTT
TRBV19	NA	NA	13	TRBJ2-7	CASIKTPFGEQYF	TGTGCCTCTATTAAAACCCCCTTCGGGGAGCAGTACTTC
TRBV9	NA	NA	16	TRBJ1-1	CASSPPAGGLNTEAFF	TGTGCCAGCAGCCCCCCGGCGGGGGGGCTCAACACTGAAGCTTTCTTT
TRBV7-9	NA	NA	16	TRBJ1-1	CASSLRSGRENTEAFF	TGTGCCAGCAGCTTAAGGTCGGGGCGGGAGAACACTGAAGCTTTCTTT
TRBV5-1	few	TRBD1	15	TRBJ1-2	CASSLAVTGPYGYTF	TGCGCCAGCAGCTTGGCCGTGACAGGGCCATATGGCTACACCTTC
TRBV2	NA	NA	14	TRBJ2-6	CASTRGSGANVLTF	TGTGCCAGCACTAGGGGCTCTGGGGCCAACGTCCTGACTTTC
TRBV6-5	NA	TRBD1	14	TRBJ1-2	CASRETGGLYGYTF	TGTGCCAGCAGGGAGACAGGGGGCCTCTATGGCTACACCTTC
TRBV7-2	NA	TRBD2	16	TRBJ2-3	CASSRKRGTHTDTQYF	TGTGCCAGCAGCCGGAAGCGGGGGACTCACACAGATACGCAGTATTTT
TRBV19	NA	NA	14	TRBJ1-3	CASSNTLGGNTIYF	TGTGCCAGTAGTAACACCCTTGGTGGAAACACCATATATTTT
TRBV6-4	NA	TRBD2	13	TRBJ2-5	CASSDGGEETQYF	TGTGCCAGCAGTGACGGGGGGGAAGAGACCCAGTACTTC
TRBV7-3	many	TRBD2	17	TRBJ2-5	CASSFSAGGVGQETQYF	TGTGCCAGCAGCTTCTCGGCGGGAGGAGTAGGACAAGAGACCCAGTACTTC
TRBV24-1	NA	TRBD2	16	TRBJ2-3	CATSDTAGVRTDTQYF	TGTGCCACCAGTGATACAGCGGGAGTTCGAACAGATACGCAGTATTTT
TRBV30	NA	NA	13	TRBJ1-6	CAWRGGGNSPLHF	TGTGCCTGGAGGGGTGGGGGGAATTCACCCCTCCACTTT
TRBV11-2	NA	NA	14	TRBJ2-2	CASSLHQGTGELFF	TGTGCCAGCAGCTTACATCAGGGGACCGGGGAGCTGTTTTTT
TRBV14	few	NA	14	TRBJ1-1	CASSPAKGFTEAFF	TGTGCCAGCAGCCCAGCAAAGGGGTTCACTGAAGCTTTCTTT
TRBV25-1	NA	TRBD2	15	TRBJ2-3	CASIEAGGPGDTQYF	TGTGCCAGCATCGAGGCGGGAGGGCCGGGAGATACGCAGTATTTT